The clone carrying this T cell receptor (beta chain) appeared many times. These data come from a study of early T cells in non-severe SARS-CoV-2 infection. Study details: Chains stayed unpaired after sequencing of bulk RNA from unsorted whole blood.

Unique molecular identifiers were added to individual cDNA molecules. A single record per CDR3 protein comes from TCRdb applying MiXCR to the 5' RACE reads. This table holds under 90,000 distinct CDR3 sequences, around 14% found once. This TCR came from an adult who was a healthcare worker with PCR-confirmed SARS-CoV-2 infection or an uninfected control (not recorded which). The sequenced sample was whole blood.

For the CDR3, the DNA is TGTGCCAGCAGCCAAGACGGCGTATTGGACAATGAGCAGTTCTTC. Amino acids: CASSQDGVLDNEQFF. The rearrangement links TRBV3-1 to TRBJ2-1; D ambiguous. The V end lost 0 bases, the J end lost 5 bases, and 11 bases lay between the germline ends. Per the germline V gene, CDR1 is LGHDT and CDR2 is YNNKEL (reference sequence). The length of the CDR3 is 15 residues.